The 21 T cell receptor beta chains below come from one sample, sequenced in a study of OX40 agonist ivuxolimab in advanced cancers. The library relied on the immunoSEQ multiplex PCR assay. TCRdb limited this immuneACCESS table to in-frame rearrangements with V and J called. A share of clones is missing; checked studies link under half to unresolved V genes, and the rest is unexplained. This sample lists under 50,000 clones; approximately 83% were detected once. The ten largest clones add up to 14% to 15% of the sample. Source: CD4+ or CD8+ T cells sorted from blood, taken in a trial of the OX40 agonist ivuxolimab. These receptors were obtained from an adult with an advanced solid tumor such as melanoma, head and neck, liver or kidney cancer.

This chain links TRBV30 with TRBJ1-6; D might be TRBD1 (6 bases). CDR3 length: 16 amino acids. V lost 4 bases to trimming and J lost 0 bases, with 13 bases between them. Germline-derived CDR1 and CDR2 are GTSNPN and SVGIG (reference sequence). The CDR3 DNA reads TGTGCCTGGAACCCGGACAGCCTCTCCTATAATTCACCCCTCCACTTT. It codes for CAWNPDSLSYNSPLHF.

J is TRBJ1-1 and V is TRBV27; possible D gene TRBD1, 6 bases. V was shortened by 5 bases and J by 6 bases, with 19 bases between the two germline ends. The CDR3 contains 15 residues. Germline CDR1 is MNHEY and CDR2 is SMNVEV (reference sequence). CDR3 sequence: CASSTTLQGTAEAFF. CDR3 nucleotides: TGTGCCAGCAGTACCACTTTACAGGGAACAGCTGAAGCTTTCTTT.

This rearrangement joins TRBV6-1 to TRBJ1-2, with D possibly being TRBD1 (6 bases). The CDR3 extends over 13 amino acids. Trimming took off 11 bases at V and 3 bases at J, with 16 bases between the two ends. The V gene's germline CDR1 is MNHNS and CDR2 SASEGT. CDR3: CAGTSKGDYGYTF. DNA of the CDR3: TGTGCCGGAACGTCGAAGGGGGACTATGGCTACACCTTC.

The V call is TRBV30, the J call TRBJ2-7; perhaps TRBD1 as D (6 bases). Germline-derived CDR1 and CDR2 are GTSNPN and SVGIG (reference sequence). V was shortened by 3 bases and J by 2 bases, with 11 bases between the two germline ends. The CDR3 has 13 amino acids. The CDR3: CAWRSRGTYEQYF. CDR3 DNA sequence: TGTGCCTGGAGATCCAGGGGAACCTACGAGCAGTACTTC.

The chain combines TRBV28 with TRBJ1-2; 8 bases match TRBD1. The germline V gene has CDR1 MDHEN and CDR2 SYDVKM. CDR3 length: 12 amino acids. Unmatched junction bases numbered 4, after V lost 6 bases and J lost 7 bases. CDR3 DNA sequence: TGTGCCAGCAGCCTCGACAGGGGTGGCTACACCTTC. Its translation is CASSLDRGGYTF.

The DNA for the CDR3 is TGTGCCAGCAGCACCCAGGGGAGCTCCTACAATGAGCAGTTCTTC. Encoded protein: CASSTQGSSYNEQFF. The rearrangement uses TRBV9 and TRBJ2-1, with D perhaps matching TRBD1 (6 bases). The CDR3 consists of 15 residues. Germline CDR1 and CDR2: SGDLS and YYNGEE. Trimming stripped 4 bases from V and 0 bases from J, with 11 bases between.

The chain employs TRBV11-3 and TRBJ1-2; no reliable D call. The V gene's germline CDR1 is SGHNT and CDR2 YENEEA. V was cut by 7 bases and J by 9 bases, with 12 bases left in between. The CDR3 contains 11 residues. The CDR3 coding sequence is TGTGCCAGCATCCCCACCGTTCGCTACACCTTC. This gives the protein CASIPTVRYTF. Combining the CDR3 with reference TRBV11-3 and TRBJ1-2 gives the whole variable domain EAGVVQSPRYKIIEKKQPVAFWCNPISGHNTLYWYLQNLGQGPELLIRYENEEAVDDSQLPKDRFSAERLKGVDSTLKIQPAELGDSAVYLCASIPTVRYTFGSGTRLTVV.

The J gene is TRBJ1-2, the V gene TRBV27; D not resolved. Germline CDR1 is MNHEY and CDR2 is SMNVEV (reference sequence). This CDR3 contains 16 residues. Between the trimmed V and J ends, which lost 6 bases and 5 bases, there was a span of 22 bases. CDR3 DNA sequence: TGTGCCAGCAGCTCTTACTTGGGAGCAATTACGTATGGCTACACCTTC. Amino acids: CASSSYLGAITYGYTF.

CDR3 residues: CASREGASYGYTF. The DNA of the CDR3 is TGTGCCAGCAGGGAGGGGGCTTCCTATGGCTACACCTTC. V and J are TRBV27 and TRBJ1-2; TRBD1 aligns across 7 bases. The ends lost 6 bases at V and 4 bases at J; junction bases unmatched: 5. Germline V gene lookup returns CDR1 MNHEY and CDR2 SMNVEV (reference sequence). The CDR3 has 13 residues.

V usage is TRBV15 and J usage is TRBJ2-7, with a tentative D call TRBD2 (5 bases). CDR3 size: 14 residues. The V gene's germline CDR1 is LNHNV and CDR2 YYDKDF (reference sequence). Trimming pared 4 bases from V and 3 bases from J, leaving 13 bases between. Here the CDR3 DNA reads TGTGCCACCAGCACTGACGTGGGGAGCTACGAGCAGTACGTC. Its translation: CATSTDVGSYEQYV.

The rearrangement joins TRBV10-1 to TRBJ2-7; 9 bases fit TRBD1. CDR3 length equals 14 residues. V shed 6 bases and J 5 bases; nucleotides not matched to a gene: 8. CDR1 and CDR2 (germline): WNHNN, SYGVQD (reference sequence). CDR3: CASRRTGVFDEQYV. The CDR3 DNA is TGCGCCAGCAGAAGGACAGGGGTCTTCGACGAGCAGTACGTC.

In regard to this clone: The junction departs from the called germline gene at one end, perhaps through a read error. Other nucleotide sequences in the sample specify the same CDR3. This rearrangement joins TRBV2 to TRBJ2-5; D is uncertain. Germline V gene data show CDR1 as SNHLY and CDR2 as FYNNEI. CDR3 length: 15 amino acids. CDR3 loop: CASTGLEVPQETQYF. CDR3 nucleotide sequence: TGCGCCAGCACCGGTTTAGAGGTCCCCCAAGAGACCCAGTACTTC.

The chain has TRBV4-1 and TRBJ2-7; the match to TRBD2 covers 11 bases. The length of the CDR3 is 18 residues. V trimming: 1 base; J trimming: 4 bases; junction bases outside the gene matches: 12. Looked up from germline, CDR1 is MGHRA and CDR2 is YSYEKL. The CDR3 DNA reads TGCGCCAGCAGCCAAGGCGCGACTACTAGCGGGAGTGTGTACGAGCAGTACTTC. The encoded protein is CASSQGATTSGSVYEQYF.

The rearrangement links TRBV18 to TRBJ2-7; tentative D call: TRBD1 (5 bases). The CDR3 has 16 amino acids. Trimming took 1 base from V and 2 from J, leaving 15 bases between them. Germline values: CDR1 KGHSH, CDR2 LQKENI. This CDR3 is CASSPLIETAPYEQYF. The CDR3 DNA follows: TGTGCCAGCTCACCACTGATTGAGACAGCCCCCTACGAGCAGTACTTC.

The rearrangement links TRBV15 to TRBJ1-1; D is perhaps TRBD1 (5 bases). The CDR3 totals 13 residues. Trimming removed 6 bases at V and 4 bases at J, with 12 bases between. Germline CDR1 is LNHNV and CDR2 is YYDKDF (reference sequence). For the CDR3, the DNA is TGTGCCACCAGTGCAGGGCCGGGCACTGAAGCTTTCTTT. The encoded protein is CATSAGPGTEAFF.

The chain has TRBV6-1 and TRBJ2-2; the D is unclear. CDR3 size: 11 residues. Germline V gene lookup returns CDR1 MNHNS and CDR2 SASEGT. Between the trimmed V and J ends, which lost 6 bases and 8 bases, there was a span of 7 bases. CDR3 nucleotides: TGTGCCAGCAGGGTATCTGGGGAGCTGTTTTTT. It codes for CASRVSGELFF.

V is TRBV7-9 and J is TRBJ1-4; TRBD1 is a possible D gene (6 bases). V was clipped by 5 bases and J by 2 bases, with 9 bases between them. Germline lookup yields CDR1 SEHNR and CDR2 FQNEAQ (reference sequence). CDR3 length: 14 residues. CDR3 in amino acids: CASSLQGTNEKLFF. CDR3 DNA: TGTGCCAGCAGCCTCCAGGGGACTAATGAAAAACTGTTTTTT.

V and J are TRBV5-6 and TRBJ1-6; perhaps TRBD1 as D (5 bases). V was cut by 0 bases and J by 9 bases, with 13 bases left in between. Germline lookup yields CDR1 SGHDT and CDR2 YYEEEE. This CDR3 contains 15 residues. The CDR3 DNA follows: TGTGCCAGCAGCTTGGCTGGCAGGGCCCCTTCACCCCTCCACTTT. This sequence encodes CASSLAGRAPSPLHF.

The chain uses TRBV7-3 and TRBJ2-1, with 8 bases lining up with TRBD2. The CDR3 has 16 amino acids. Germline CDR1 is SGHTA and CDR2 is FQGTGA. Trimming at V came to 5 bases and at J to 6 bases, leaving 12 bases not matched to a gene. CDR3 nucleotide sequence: TGTGCCAGCAGCCCCGACCTTAGCGGGATGGGCAATGAGCAGTTCTTC. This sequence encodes CASSPDLSGMGNEQFF.

The CDR3 DNA follows: TGTGCCAGCAGCCCTACAGGGGAGACAGATACGCAGTATTTT. It specifies CASSPTGETDTQYF. The chain uses TRBV27 and TRBJ2-3, with 7 positions matching TRBD1. The CDR3 contains 14 residues. CDR1 is MNHEY, CDR2 SMNVEV, per germline (reference sequence). Losses at the gene ends were 6 bases for V and 3 bases for J; bases not matched to a gene: 6.

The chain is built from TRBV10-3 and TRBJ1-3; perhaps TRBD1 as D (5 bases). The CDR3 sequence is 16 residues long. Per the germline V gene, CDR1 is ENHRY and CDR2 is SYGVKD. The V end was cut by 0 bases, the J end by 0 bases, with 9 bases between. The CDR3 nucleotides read TGTGCCATCAGTGAGTCCGCAGGGATCTCTGGAAACACCATATATTTT. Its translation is CAISESAGISGNTIYF.